Sequencing of this T cell receptor (beta chain) was carried out in a study of control samples from healthy donors and cancer patients. The junction had 10 bases not matched to a gene; V was cut back by 4 bases and J by 4 bases. There are 17 residues in the CDR3. The V gene's germline CDR1 is LGHDT and CDR2 YNNKEL (reference sequence). Assay used: immunoSEQ multiplex PCR; TCRdb lists only in-frame clones, some missing. The sample shows 100,000 to 150,000 clones, more than 85% of them seen only once. This clone showed up just once. The V call is TRBV3-1 (or the pseudogene TRBV3-2), the J call TRBJ2-6; 7 bases are a match to TRBD1. The clonotype originates from a man aged 50-60 years with head and neck cancer. Sequencing was done on a sample of PBMCs. The CDR3 here is CASSRGMTGSGANVLTF. The CDR3 bases are TGTGCCAGCAGCCGCGGCATGACAGGGTCGGGGGCCAACGTCCTGACTTTC.